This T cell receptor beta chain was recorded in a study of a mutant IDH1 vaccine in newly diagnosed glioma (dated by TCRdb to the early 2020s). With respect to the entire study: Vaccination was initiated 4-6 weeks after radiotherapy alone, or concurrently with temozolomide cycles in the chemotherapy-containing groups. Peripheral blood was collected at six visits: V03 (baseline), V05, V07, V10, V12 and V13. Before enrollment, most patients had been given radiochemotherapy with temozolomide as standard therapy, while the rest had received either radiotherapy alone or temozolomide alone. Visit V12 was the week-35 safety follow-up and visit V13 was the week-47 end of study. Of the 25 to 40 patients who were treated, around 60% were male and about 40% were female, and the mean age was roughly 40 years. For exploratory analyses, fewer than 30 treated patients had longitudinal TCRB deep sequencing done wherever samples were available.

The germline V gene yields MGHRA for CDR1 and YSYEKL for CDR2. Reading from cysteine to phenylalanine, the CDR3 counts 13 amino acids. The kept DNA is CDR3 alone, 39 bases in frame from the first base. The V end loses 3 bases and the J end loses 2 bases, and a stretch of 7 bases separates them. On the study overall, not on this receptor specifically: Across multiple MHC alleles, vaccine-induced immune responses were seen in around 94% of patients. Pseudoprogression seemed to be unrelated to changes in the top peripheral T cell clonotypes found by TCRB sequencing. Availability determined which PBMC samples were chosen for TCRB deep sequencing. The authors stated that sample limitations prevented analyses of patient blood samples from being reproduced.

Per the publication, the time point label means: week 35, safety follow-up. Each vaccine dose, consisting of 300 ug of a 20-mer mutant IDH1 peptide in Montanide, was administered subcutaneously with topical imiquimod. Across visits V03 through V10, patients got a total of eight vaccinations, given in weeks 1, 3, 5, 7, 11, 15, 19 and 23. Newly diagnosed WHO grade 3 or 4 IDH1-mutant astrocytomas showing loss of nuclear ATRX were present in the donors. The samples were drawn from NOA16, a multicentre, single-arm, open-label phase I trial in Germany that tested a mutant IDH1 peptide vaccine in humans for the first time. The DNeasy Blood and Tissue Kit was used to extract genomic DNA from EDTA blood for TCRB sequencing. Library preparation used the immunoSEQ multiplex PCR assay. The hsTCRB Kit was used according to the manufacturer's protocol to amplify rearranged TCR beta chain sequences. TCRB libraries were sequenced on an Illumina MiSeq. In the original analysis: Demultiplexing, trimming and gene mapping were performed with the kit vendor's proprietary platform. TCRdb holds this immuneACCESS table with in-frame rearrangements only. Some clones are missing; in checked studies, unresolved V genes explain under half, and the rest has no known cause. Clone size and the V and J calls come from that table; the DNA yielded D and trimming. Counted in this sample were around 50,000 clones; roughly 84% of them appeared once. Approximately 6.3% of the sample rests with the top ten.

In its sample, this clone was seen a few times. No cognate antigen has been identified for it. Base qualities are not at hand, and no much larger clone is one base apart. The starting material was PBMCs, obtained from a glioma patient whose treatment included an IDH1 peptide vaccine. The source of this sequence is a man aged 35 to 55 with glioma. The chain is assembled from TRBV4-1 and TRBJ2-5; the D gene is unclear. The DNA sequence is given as TGCGCCAGCAGCCAGTGGCGGCAAGAGACCCAGTACTTC. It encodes CASSQWRQETQYF.